This T cell receptor beta chain was captured by sequencing in a study of T cell responses to AZD1222 COVID-19 vaccine. The protocol was immunoSEQ multiplex PCR, while the TCRdb copy is restricted to in-frame clones and leaves out a portion. Of 130,000 to 150,000 clones in the sample, approximately 94% were seen once. This clone was counted a single time. The CDR3 is made up of 15 amino acids. Germline CDR1 reads LNHDA; CDR2 reads SQIVND (reference sequence). With 7 bases clipped from V and 1 base from J, the junction kept 9 bases outside the gene matches. The material was peripheral blood, obtained on day 0 of AZD1222 vaccination. The chain recombines TRBV19 with TRBJ1-1; TRBD1 agrees at 7 bases. The sequence derives from an adult in good health. CDR3 DNA: TGTGCCAGTATCCGTTACAGGGGCTCGAACACTGAAGCTTTCTTT. As protein: CASIRYRGSNTEAFF.